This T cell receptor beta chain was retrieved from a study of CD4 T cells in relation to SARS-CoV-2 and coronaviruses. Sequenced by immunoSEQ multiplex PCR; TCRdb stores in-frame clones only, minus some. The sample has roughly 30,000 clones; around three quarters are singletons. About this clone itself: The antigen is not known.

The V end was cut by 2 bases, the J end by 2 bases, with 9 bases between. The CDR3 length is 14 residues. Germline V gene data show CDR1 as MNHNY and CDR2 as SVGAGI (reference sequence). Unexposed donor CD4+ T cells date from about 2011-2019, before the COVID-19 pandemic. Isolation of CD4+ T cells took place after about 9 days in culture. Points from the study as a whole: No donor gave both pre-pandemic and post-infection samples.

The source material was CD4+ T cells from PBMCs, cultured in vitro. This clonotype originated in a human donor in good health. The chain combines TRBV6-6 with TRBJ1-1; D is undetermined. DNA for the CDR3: TGTGCCAGCAGTTACGAAGGTGTAAACACTGAAGCTTTCTTT. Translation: CASSYEGVNTEAFF.